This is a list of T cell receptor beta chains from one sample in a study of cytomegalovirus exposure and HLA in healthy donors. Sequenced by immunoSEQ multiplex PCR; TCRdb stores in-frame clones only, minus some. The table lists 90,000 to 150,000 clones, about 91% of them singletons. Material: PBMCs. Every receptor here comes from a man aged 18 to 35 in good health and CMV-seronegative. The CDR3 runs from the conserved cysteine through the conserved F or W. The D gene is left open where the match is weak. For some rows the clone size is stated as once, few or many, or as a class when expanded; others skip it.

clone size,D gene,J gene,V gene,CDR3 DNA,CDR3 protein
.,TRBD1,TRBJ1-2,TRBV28,TGTGCCAGCAGCCGGGGACAGGGGAATGGCTACACCTTC,CASSRGQGNGYTF
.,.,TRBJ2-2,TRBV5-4,TGTGCCAGCAGCTCGACTAACACCGGGGAGCTGTTTTTT,CASSSTNTGELFF
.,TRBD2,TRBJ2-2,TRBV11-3,TGTGCCAGCAGCTTAGTGATAGCGGGGGAGATGAACACCGGGGAGCTGTTTTTT,CASSLVIAGEMNTGELFF
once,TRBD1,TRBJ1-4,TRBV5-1,TGCGCCAGCAGCCCGCACGTCGGGACAGGGACAACTAATGAAAAACTGTTTTTT,CASSPHVGTGTTNEKLFF
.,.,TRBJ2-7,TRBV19,TGTGCCAGTAGTATTAGTCCGGGGAGCTCCTACGAGCAGTACTTC,CASSISPGSSYEQYF
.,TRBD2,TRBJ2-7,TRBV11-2,TGTGCCAGCAGCCCTAGCGGGGGGTTCGAGCAGTACTTC,CASSPSGGFEQYF
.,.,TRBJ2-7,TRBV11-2,TGTGCCAGCAGCTTAGATCTAGCAGAGCCAACGTTGGGGGGCTACGAGCAGTACTTC,CASSLDLAEPTLGGYEQYF
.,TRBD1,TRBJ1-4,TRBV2,TGTGCCACCTCCAGGGGGCAGGGGAATGAAAAACTGTTTTTT,CATSRGQGNEKLFF
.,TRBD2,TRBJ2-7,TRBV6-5,TGTGCCAGCAGTTCTACGGGGGGTCGGGACGAGCAGTACTTC,CASSSTGGRDEQYF
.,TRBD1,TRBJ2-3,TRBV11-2,TGTGCCAGCAGGCCCAAGGGGGCCAGCACAGATACGCAGTATTTT,CASRPKGASTDTQYF
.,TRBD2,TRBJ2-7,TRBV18,TGTGCCAGCTCACCCCCGGGACTAGCGGGGGCCTACGAGCAGTACTTC,CASSPPGLAGAYEQYF
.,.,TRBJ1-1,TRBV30,TGTGCCTGGAGTGTACCGGGGATAAACACTGAAGCTTTCTTT,CAWSVPGINTEAFF
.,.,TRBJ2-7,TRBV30,TGTGCCTGGAGTAGGGGGTGGGGCCAGATCCCCTACGAGCAGTACTTC,CAWSRGWGQIPYEQYF
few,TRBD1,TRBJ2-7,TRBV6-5,TGTGCCAGCAGAAAAGACAGGGGGCCCTACGAGCAGTACTTC,CASRKDRGPYEQYF
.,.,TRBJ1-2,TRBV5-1,TGCGCCAGCAGCTTGGGGGCAGCAGCTAACTATGGCTACACCTTC,CASSLGAAANYGYTF
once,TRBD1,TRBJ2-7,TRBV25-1,TGTGCCAGCAGTAAGGGACAGGGGGCAGCGTGGTACGAGCAGTACTTC,CASSKGQGAAWYEQYF
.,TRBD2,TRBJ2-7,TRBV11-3,TGTGCCAGCAGCTTTAGCGGCGGGGGGCCCCCCTACGAGCAGTACTTC,CASSFSGGGPPYEQYF
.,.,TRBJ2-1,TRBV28,TGTGCCAGCAGTTTCGGAGGCTCCTACAATGAGCAGTTCTTC,CASSFGGSYNEQFF
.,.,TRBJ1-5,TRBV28,TGTGCCAGCAGTTTATTAAGGAGGCCTCAGCCCCAGCATTTT,CASSLLRRPQPQHF
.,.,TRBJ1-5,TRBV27,TGTGCCAGCAGCATTATATGGGGGGATCAGCCCCAGCATTTT,CASSIIWGDQPQHF
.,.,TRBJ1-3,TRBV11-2,TGTGCCAGCAGCTTATCAGATTCTGGAAACACCATATATTTT,CASSLSDSGNTIYF
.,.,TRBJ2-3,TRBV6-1,TGTGCCAGCAGGGTTAGTTATTTATCGGATACGCAGTATTTT,CASRVSYLSDTQYF
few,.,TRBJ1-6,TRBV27,TGTGCCAGCAGTTTATCTCAGTATAATTCACCCCTCCACTTT,CASSLSQYNSPLHF
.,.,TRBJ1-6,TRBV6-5,TGTGCCAGCAGATGGGGCCCAGTTACGAATTCACCCCTCCACTTT,CASRWGPVTNSPLHF
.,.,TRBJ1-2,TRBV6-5,TGTGCCAGCAGTCAACGAGGCTATGGCTACACCTTC,CASSQRGYGYTF
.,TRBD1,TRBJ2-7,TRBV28,TGTGCCAGCAGTCTGACAGGGTACACCTACGAGCAGTACTTC,CASSLTGYTYEQYF
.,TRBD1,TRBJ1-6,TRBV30,TGTGCCTGGAGACAGGGGAGAAATTATAATTCACCCCTCCACTTT,CAWRQGRNYNSPLHF
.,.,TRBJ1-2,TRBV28,TGTGCCAGCACCCACCGAGGGCTTCAGAATGGCTACACCTTC,CASTHRGLQNGYTF
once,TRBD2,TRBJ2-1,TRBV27,TGTGCCAGCAGTTCACCGGCTAGCGGCACGTACAATGAGCAGTTCTTC,CASSSPASGTYNEQFF
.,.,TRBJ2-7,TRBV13,TGTGCCAGCAGCTTAGTGCCGGGCTCCTACGAGCAGTACTTC,CASSLVPGSYEQYF
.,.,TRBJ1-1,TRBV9,TGTGCCAGCGGACCGACAGGGAACACTGAAGCTTTCTTT,CASGPTGNTEAFF
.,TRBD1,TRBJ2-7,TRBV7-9,TGTGCCAGCATGGGTGGACAGGGGGCGTACGAGCAGTACTTC,CASMGGQGAYEQYF
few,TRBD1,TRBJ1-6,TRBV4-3,TGCGCCAGCAGCCGTCGGCCTTTGACAGGGGAAAGGATACCCCTCCACTTT,CASSRRPLTGERIPLHF
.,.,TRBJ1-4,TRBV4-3,TGCGCCAGCAGCCAAGGTCGGGCAGGGCAGGGTGAAAAACTGTTTTTT,CASSQGRAGQGEKLFF
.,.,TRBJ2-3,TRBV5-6,TGTGCCAGCAGCTACCCAGGATCTTCCACAGATACGCAGTATTTT,CASSYPGSSTDTQYF
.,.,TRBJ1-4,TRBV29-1,TGCAGCGTTGCGGGGGGAGGGAATGAAAAACTGTTTTTT,CSVAGGGNEKLFF
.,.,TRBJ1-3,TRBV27,TGTGCCAGCAGTTCCCTAGACCGATCTGGAAACACCATATATTTT,CASSSLDRSGNTIYF
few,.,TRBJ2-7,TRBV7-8,TGTGCCAGCAGCCGAAACTCAGACGGGAAGTACGAGCAGTACTTC,CASSRNSDGKYEQYF
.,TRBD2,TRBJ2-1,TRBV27,TGTGCCAGCAGTGCCTCACGACTAGCGGGAGGGCCTAGGAATGAGCAGTTCTTC,CASSASRLAGGPRNEQFF
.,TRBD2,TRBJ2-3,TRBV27,TGTGCCAGCAGTCGACTAGCTCCCCGCGATACGCAGTATTTT,CASSRLAPRDTQYF
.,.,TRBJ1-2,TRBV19,TGTGCCAGTAGTATGGTAGGGGACACTCTCGGCTACACCTTC,CASSMVGDTLGYTF
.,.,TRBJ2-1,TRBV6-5,TGTGCCAGCAGTTACTCGGGGAGTCTAATTTACAATGAGCAGTTCTTC,CASSYSGSLIYNEQFF